This T cell receptor (beta chain) was observed in a study of post-analysis software for immune sequencing data. This CDR3 has 17 residues. Germline V gene lookup returns CDR1 MDHEN and CDR2 SYDVKM. V lost 6 bases and J lost 0, with 15 bases in between. Presence of unique molecular identifiers characterized the TCR beta cDNA libraries. Each batch of roughly 0.95 to 10 million T cells produced hundreds of thousands of cDNA molecules. TCRdb re-called the PCR reads through MiXCR, storing one row per CDR3 protein. The profile shows roughly 430,000 distinct CDR3 sequences, less than 40% of them singletons. This clonotype was observed a few times. Antigen specificity is unknown. Study-wide results and caveats: In patients, about 5 TRBV segments were more frequent than in controls, with TRBV5-6, TRBV5-1 and TRBV20-1 among them.

J is TRBJ2-6 and V is TRBV28, with D perhaps TRBD1 or TRBD2 (5 bases each). The clonotype originates from a girl aged 2-9 years with multiple sclerosis. The sequenced sample was blood. The CDR3 here is CASSSGTGSSGANVLTF. The CDR3 DNA reads as TGTGCCAGCAGCTCGGGGACGGGGAGCTCTGGGGCCAACGTCCTGACTTTC.